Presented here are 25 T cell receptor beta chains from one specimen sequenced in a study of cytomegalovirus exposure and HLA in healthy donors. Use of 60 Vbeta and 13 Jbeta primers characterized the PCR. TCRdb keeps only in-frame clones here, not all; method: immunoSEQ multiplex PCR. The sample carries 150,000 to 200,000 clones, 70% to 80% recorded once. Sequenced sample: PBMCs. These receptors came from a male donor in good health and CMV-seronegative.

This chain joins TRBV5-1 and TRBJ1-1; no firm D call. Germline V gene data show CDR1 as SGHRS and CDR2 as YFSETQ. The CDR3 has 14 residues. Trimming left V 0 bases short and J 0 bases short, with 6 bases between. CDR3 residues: CASSLGPMNTEAFF. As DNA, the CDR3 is TGCGCCAGCAGCTTGGGTCCCATGAACACTGAAGCTTTCTTT.

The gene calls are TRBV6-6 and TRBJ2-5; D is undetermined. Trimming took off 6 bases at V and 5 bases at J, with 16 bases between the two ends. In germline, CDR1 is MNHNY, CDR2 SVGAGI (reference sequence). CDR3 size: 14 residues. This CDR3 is CASSPNDPRETQYF. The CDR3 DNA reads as TGTGCCAGCAGCCCAAATGACCCCAGGGAGACCCAGTACTTC.

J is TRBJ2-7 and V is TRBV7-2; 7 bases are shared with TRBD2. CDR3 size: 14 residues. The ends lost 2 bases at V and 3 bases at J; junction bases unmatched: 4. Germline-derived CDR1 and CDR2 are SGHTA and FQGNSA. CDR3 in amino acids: CASSLYGGNYEQYF. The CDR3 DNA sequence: TGTGCCAGCAGCTTATACGGGGGGAACTACGAGCAGTACTTC. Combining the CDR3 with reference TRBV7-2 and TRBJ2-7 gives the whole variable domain GAGVSQSPSNKVTEKGKDVELRCDPISGHTALYWYRQSLGQGLEFLIYFQGNSAPDKSGLPSDRFSAERTGGSVSTLTIQRTQQEDSAVYLCASSLYGGNYEQYFGPGTRLTVT.

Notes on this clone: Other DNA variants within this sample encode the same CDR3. CDR3: CASSLGGPSGGRRNTGELFF. The CDR3 nucleotides read TGTGCCAGCAGCCTGGGAGGCCCTAGCGGGGGCCGGAGGAACACCGGGGAGCTGTTTTTT. This chain uses TRBV5-4 with TRBJ2-2, with 10 bases aligning to TRBD2. Germline CDR1 is SGHNT and CDR2 is YYREEE (reference sequence). The CDR3 sequence is 20 residues long. With 4 bases clipped from V and 1 base from J, the junction kept 16 bases outside the gene matches.

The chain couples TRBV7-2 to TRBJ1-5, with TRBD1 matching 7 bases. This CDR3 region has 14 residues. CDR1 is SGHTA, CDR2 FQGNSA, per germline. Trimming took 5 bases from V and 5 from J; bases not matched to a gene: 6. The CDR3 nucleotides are TGTGCCAGCAGCAAACAGGGGACCCATCAGCCCCAGCATTTT. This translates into CASSKQGTHQPQHF.

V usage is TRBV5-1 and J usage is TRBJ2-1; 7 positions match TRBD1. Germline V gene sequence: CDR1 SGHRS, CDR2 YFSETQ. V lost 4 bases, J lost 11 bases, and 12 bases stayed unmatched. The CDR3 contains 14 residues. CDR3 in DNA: TGCGCCAGCAGCCGATTGTCCGGGACAGAAAAGCAGTTCTTC. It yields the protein CASSRLSGTEKQFF.

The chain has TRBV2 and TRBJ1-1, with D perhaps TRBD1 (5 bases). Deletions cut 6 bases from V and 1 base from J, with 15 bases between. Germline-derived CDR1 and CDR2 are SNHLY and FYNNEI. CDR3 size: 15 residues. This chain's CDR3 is CASSARTTTNTEAFF. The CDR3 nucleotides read TGTGCCAGCAGCGCTAGGACAACTACGAACACTGAAGCTTTCTTT.

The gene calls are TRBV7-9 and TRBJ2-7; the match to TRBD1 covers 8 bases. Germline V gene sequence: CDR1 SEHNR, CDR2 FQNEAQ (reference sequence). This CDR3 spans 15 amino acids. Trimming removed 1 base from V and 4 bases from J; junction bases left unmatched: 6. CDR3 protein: CASSLGQGARYEQYF. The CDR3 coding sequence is TGTGCCAGCAGCTTAGGGCAGGGGGCGCGGTACGAGCAGTACTTC.

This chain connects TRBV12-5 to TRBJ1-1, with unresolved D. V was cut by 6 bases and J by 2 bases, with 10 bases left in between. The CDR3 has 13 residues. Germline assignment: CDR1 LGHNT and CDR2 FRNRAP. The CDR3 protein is CASGLEANTEAFF. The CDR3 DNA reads TGTGCTAGTGGGTTAGAAGCAAACACTGAAGCTTTCTTT.

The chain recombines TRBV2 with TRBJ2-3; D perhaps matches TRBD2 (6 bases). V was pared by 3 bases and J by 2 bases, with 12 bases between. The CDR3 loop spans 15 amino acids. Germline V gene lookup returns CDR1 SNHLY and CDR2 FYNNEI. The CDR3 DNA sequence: TGTGCCAGCAGTGAGGACCGGGACTTCACAGATACGCAGTATTTT. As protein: CASSEDRDFTDTQYF.

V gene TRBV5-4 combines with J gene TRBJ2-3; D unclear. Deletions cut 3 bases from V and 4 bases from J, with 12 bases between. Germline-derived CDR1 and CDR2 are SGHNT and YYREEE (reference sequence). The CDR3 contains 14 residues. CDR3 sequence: CASSSQPGADTQYF. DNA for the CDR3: TGTGCCAGCAGCTCCCAACCGGGTGCAGATACGCAGTATTTT.

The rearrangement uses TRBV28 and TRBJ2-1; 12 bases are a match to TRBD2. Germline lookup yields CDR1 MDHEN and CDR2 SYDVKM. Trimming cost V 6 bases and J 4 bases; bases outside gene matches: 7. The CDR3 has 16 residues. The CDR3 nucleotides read TGTGCCAGCAGCCTCCTAGCGGGAGGGTTTTACAATGAGCAGTTCTTC. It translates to CASSLLAGGFYNEQFF.

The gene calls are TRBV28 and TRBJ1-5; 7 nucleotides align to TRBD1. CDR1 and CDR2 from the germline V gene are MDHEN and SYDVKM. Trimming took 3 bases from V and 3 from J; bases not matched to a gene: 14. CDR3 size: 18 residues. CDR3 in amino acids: CASSFPTGRAIFNQPQHF. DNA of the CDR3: TGTGCCAGCAGTTTTCCGACAGGGCGGGCAATTTTCAATCAGCCCCAGCATTTT.

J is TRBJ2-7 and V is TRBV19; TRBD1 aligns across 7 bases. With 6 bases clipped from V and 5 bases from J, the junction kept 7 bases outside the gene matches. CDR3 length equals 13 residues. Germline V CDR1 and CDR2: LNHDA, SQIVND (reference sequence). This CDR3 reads CASRHGQADEQYF. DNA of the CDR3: TGTGCCAGTAGGCATGGACAGGCCGACGAGCAGTACTTC.

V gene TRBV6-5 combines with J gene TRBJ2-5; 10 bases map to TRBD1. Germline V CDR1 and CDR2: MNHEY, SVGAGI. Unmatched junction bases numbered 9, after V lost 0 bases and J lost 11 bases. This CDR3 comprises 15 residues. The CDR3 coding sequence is TGTGCCAGCAGTTACTCCGGGACAGGGGACGGGAAGCAGTACTTC. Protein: CASSYSGTGDGKQYF.

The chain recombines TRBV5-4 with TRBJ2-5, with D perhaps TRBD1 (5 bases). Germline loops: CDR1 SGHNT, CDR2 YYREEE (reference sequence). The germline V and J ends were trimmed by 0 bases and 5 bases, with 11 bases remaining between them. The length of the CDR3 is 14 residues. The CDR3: CASSLAGRGETQYF. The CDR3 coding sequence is TGTGCCAGCAGCTTGGCAGGGCGTGGGGAGACCCAGTACTTC.

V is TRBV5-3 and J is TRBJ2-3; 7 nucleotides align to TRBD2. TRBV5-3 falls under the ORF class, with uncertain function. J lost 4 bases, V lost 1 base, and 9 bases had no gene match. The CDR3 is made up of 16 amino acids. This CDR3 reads CARSLYCGRGSDTQYF. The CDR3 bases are TGTGCCAGAAGCTTGTACTGCGGGAGAGGATCAGATACGCAGTATTTT.

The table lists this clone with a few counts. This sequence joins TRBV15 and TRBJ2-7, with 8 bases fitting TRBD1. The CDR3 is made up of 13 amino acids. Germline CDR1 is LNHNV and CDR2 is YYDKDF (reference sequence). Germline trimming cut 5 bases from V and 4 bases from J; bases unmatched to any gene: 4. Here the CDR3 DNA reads TGTGCCACCAGCCCCCAGGGGGCTTACGAGCAGTACTTC. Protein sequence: CATSPQGAYEQYF.

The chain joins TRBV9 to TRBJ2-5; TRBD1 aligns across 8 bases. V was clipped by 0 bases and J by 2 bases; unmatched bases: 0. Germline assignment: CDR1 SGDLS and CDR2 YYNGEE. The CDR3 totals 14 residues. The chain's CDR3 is CASSVGDRQETQYF. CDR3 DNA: TGTGCCAGCAGCGTAGGGGACAGGCAAGAGACCCAGTACTTC.

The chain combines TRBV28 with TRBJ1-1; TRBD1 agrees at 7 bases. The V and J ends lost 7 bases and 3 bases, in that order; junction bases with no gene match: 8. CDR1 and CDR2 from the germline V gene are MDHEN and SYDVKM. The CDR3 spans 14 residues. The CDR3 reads CASTTGVGYTEAFF. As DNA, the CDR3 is TGTGCCAGCACCACAGGGGTCGGGTACACTGAAGCTTTCTTT.

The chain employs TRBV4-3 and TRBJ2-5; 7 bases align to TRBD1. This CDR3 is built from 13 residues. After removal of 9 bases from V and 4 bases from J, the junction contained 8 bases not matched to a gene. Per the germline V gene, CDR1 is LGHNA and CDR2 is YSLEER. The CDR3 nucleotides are TGCGCCAGAATACAGGGGCGGCGAGAGACCCAGTACTTC. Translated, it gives CARIQGRRETQYF.

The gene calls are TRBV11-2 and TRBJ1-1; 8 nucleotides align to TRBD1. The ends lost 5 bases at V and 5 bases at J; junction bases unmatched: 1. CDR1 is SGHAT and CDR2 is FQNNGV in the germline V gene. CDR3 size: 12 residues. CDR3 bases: TGTGCCAGCAGCCGGGACAGGACTGAAGCTTTCTTT. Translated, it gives CASSRDRTEAFF.

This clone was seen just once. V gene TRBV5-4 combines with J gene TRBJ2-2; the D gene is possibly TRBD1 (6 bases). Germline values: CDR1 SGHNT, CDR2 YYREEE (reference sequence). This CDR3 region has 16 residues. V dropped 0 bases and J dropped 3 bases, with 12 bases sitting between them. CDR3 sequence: CASSLETGSDTGELFF. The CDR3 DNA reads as TGTGCCAGCAGCTTGGAAACAGGGTCCGACACCGGGGAGCTGTTTTTT.

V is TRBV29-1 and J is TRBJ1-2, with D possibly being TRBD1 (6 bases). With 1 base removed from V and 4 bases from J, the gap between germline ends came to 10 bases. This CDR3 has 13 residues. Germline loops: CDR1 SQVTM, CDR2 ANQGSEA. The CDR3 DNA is TGCAGCGTTGAAGGGCAGGGGATCTATGGCTACACCTTC. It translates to CSVEGQGIYGYTF.

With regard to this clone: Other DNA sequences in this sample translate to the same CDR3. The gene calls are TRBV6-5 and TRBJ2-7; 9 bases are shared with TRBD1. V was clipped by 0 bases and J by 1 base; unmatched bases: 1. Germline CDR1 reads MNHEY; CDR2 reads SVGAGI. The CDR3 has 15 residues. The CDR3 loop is CASSYSTGGSYEQYF. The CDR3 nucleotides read TGTGCCAGCAGTTACTCGACAGGGGGGTCCTACGAGCAGTACTTC.